This T cell receptor beta chain was sequenced for a study of breast tumors, draining lymph nodes, adjacent tissues. Study-level findings and limits: That most tumor T cells come from lymph nodes remained unproven. Tumor repertoires ranked between lymph nodes and nontumor tissue in diversity, with V and J gene preferences.

Samples came from axillary lymph nodes draining the breast cancer. The CDR3 is 13 residues long. From germline, CDR1 is MNHEY and CDR2 SVGEGT. V was pared by 9 bases and J by 6 bases, with 14 bases between. This clonotype was seen ten or more times. The target antigen is unknown. TCRdb re-called the multiplex PCR reads with MiXCR, one entry per CDR3 protein. Among 85,000 to 130,000 distinct CDR3 sequences, around 21% were seen once, and the ten largest hold approximately 1.3%. The chain has TRBV6-2 or TRBV6-3 and TRBJ2-2; possibly TRBD1 or TRBD2 for D (6 bases each). What was sequenced was axillary lymph node tissue. The receptor was derived from a female donor with breast cancer. Some clones in this sample may be carry-over from other donors' samples. This chain's CDR3 is CASGTRGPGELFF. CDR3 coding DNA: TGTGCCAGTGGGACCCGGGGGCCCGGGGAGCTGTTTTTT.